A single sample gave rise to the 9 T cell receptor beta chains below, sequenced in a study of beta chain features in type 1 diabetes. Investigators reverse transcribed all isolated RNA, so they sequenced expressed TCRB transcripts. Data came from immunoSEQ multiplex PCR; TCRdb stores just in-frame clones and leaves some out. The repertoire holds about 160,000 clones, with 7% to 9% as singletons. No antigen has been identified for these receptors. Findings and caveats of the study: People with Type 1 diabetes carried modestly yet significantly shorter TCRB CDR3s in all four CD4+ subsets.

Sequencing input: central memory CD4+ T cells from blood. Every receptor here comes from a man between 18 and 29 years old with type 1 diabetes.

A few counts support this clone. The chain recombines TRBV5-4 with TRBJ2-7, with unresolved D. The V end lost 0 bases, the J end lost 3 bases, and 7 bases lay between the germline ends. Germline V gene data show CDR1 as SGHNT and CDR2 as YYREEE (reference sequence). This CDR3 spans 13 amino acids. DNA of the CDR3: TGTGCCAGCAGCTTGGGGCGGAACTACGAGCAGTACTTC. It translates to CASSLGRNYEQYF.

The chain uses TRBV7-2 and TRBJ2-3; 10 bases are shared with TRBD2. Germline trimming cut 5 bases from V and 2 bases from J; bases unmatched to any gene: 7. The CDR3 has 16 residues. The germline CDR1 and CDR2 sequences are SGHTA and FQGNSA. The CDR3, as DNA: TGTGCCAGCAGCCCGGGGACTAGCGAATTCACAGATACGCAGTATTTT. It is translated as CASSPGTSEFTDTQYF.

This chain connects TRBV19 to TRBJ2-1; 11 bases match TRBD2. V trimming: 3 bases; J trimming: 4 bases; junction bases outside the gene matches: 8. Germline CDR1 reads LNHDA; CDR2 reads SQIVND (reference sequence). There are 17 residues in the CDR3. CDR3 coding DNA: TGTGCCAGTAGTATCCTAGCGGGAGGTCGACAATACAATGAGCAGTTCTTC. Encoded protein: CASSILAGGRQYNEQFF.

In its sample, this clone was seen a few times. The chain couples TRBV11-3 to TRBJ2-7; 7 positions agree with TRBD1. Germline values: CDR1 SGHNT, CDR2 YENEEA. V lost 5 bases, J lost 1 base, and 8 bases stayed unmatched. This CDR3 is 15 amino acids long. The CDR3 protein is CASSLSGTESYEQYF. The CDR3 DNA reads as TGTGCCAGCAGCCTCTCGGGGACAGAATCCTACGAGCAGTACTTC.

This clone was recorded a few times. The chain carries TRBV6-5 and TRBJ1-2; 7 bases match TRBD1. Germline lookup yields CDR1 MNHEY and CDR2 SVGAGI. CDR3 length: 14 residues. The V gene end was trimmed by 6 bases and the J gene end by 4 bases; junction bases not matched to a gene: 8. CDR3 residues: CASSPRGTFYGYTF. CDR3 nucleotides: TGTGCCAGCAGCCCCAGGGGGACCTTCTATGGCTACACCTTC.

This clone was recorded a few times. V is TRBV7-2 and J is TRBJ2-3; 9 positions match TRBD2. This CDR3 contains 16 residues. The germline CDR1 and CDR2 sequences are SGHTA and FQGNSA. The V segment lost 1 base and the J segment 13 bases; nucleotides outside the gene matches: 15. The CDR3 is CASSLGQRGDGKPKYF. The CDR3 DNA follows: TGTGCCAGCAGCTTAGGGCAGCGGGGGGATGGGAAGCCGAAGTATTTT.

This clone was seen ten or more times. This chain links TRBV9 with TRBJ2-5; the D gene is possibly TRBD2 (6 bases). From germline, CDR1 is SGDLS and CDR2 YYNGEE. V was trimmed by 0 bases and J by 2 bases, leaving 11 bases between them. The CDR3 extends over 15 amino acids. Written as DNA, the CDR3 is TGTGCCAGCAGCGTAGTGGCGGGGCCGCAAGAGACCCAGTACTTC. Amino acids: CASSVVAGPQETQYF.

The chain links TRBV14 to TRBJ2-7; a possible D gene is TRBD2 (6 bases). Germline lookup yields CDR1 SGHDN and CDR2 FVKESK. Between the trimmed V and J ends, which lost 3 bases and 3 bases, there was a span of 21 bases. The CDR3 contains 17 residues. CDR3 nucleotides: TGTGCCAGCAGCCAGGACGGGGGTATCGGGGCCAGCTACGAGCAGTACTTC. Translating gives CASSQDGGIGASYEQYF.

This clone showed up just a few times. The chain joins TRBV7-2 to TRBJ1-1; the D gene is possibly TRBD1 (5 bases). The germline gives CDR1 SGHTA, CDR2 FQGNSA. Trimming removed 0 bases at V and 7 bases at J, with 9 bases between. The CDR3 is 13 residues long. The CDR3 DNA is TGTGCCAGCAGCTTAGCCGGGGGTCGTGAAGCTTTCTTT. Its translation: CASSLAGGREAFF. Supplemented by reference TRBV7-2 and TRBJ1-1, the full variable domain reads GAGVSQSPSNKVTEKGKDVELRCDPISGHTALYWYRQSLGQGLEFLIYFQGNSAPDKSGLPSDRFSAERTGGSVSTLTIQRTQQEDSAVYLCASSLAGGREAFFGQGTRLTVV.